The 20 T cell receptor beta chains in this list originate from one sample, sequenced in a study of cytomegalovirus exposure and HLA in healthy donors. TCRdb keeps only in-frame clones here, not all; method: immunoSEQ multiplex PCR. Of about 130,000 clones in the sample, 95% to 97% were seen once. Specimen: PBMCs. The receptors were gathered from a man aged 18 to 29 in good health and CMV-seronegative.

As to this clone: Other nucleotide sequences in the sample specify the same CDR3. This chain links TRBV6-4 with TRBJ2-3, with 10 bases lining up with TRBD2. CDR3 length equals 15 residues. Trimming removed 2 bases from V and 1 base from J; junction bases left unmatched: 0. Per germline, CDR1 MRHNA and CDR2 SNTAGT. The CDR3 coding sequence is TGTGCCAGCAGTGACGGGACTAGCGGCACAGATACGCAGTATTTT. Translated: CASSDGTSGTDTQYF.

The CDR3 bases are TGTGCCAGCAGACCAGTTACAGGGGGAGGAGGCACTGAAGCTTTCTTT. It is translated as CASRPVTGGGGTEAFF. The V call is TRBV6-6, the J call TRBJ1-1; TRBD1 aligns across 8 bases. The CDR3 is 16 amino acids. CDR1 is MNHNY and CDR2 is SVGAGI in the germline V gene (reference sequence). Losses at the gene ends were 6 bases for V and 4 bases for J; bases not matched to a gene: 13.

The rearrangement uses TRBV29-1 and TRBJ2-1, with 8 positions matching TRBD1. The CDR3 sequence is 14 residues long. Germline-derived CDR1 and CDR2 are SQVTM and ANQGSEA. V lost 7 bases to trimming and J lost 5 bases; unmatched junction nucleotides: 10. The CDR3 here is CSGIDRGTNNEQFF. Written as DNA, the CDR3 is TGCAGCGGCATCGACAGGGGCACCAACAATGAGCAGTTCTTC.

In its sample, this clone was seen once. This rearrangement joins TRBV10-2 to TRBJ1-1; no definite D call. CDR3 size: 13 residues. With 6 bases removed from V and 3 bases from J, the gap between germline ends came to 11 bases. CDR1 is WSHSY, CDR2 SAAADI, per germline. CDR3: CASSLAGHTEAFF. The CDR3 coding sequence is TGCGCCAGCAGCCTAGCCGGTCACACTGAAGCTTTCTTT.

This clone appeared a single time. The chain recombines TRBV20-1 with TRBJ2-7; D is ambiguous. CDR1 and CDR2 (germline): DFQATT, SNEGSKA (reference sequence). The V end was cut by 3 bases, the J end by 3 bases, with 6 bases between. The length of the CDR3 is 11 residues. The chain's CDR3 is CSASLLYEQYF. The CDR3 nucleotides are TGCAGTGCTAGCCTCCTCTACGAGCAGTACTTC.

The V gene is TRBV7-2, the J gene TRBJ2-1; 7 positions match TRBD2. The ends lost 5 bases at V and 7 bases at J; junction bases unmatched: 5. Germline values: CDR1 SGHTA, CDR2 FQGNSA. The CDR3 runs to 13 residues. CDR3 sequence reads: CASSPWRGNEQFF. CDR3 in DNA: TGTGCCAGCAGCCCGTGGCGGGGGAATGAGCAGTTCTTC.

CDR3 in amino acids: CASSSPGLAATGGEQFF. In DNA form, the CDR3 reads TGTGCCAGCAGCTCCCCGGGACTAGCGGCCACTGGGGGTGAGCAGTTCTTC. The V gene is TRBV5-4, the J gene TRBJ2-1, with 11 bases aligning to TRBD2. The trim removed 3 bases at V and 9 bases at J, leaving 14 bases unmatched. The germline CDR1 and CDR2 sequences are SGHNT and YYREEE (reference sequence). The CDR3 runs to 17 residues.

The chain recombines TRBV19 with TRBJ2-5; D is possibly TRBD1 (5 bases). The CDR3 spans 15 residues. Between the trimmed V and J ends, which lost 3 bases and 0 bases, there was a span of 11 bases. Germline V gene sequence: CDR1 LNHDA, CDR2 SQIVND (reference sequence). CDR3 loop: CASSIELDNQETQYF. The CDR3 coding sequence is TGTGCCAGTAGTATCGAGTTGGACAACCAAGAGACCCAGTACTTC.

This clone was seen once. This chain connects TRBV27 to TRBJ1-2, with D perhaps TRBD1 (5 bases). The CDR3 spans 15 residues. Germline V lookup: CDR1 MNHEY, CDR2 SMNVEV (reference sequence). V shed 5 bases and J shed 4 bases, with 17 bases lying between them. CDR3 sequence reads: CASSLTGPGGYGYTF. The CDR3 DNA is TGTGCCAGCAGTCTGACGGGTCCCGGGGGCTATGGCTACACCTTC.

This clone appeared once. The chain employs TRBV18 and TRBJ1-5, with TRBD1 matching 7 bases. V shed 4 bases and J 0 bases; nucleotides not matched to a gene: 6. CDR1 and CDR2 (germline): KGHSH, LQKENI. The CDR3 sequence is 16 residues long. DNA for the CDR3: TGTGCCAGCTCACACGGACAGGTTGCTAGCAATCAGCCCCAGCATTTT. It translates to CASSHGQVASNQPQHF.

The CDR3 region is CASSLRFRTDTQYF. DNA for the CDR3: TGTGCCAGTAGTCTGCGGTTCCGAACAGATACGCAGTATTTT. The J gene is TRBJ2-3, the V gene TRBV19; D gene uncertain. V was clipped by 5 bases and J by 3 bases, with 12 bases between them. This CDR3 region has 14 residues. Germline CDR1 LNHDA, CDR2 SQIVND (reference sequence).

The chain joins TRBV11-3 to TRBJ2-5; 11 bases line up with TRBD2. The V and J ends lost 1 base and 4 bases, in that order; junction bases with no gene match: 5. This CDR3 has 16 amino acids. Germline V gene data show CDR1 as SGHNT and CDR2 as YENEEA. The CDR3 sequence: CASSLVFGLAGETQYF. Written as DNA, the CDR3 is TGTGCCAGCAGCTTAGTTTTTGGACTAGCGGGAGAGACCCAGTACTTC.

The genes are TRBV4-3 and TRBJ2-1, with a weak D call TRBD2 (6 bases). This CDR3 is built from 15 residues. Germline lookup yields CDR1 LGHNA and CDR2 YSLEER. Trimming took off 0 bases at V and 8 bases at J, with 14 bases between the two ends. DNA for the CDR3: TGCGCCAGCAGCCAAGATAGTCGAGGAGGGGATGAGCAGTTCTTC. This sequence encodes CASSQDSRGGDEQFF.

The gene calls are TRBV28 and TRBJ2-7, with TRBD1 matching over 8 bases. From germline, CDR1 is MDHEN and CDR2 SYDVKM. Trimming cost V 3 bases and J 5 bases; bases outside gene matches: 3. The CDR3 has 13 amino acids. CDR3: CASSLAGGDEQYF. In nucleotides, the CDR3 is TGTGCCAGCAGTTTGGCAGGGGGCGACGAGCAGTACTTC.

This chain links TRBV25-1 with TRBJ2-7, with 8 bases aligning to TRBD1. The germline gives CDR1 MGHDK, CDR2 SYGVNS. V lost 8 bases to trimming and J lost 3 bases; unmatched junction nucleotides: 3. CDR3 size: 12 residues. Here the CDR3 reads CASSGQGYEQYF. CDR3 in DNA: TGTGCCAGCTCAGGACAGGGCTACGAGCAGTACTTC.

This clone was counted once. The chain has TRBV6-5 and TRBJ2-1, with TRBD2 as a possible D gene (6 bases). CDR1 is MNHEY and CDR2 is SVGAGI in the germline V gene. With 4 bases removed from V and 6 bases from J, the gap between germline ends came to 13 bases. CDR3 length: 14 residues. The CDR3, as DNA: TGTGCCAGCAGTTTAGCGGACCACGGCAATGAGCAGTTCTTC. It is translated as CASSLADHGNEQFF.

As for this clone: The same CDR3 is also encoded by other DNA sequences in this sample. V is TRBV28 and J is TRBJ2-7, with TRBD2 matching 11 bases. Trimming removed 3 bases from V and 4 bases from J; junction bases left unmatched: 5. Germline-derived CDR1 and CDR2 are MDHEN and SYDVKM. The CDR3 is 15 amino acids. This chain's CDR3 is CASSLLAGGRYEQYF. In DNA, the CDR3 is TGTGCCAGCAGTTTGCTAGCGGGAGGTAGGTACGAGCAGTACTTC. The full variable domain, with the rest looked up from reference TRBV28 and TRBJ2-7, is DVKVTQSSRYLVKRTGEKVFLECVQDMDHENMFWYRQDPGLGLRLIYFSYDVKMKEKGDIPEGYSVSREKKERFSLILESASTNQTSMYLCASSLLAGGRYEQYFGPGTRLTVT.

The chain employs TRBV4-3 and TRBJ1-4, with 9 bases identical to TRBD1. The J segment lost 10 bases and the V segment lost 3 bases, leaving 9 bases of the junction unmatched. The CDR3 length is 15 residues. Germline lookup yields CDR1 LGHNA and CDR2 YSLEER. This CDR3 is CASSQRRDRAGKLFF. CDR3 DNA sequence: TGCGCCAGCAGCCAGCGCCGGGACAGGGCGGGAAAACTGTTTTTT.

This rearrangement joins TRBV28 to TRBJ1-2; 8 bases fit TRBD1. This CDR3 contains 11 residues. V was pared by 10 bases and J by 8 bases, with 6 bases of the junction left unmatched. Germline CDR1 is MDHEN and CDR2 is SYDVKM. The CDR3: CANQGADGYTF. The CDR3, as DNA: TGTGCCAACCAGGGGGCTGACGGCTACACCTTC.

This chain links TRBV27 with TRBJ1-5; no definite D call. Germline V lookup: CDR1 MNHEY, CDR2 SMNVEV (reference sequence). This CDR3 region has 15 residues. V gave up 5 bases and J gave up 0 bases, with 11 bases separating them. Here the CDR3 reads CASSTLYYSNQPQHF. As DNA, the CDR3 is TGTGCCAGCAGTACCCTCTACTATAGCAATCAGCCCCAGCATTTT.